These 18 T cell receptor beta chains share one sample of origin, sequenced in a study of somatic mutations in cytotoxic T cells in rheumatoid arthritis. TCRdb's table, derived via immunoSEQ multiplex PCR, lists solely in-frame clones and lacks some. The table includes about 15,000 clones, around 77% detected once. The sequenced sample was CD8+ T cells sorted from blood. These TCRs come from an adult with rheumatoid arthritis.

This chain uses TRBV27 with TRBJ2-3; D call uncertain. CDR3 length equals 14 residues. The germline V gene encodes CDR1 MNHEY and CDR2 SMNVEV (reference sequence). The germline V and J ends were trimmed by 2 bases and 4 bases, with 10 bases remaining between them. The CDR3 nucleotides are TGTGCCAGCAGTTTAAGACAAATCCCAGATACGCAGTATTTT. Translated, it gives CASSLRQIPDTQYF.

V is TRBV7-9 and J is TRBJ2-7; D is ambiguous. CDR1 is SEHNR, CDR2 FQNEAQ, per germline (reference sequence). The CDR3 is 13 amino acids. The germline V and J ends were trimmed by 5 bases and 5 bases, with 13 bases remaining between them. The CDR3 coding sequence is TGTGCCAGCAGCCACTCCAGGCCCCACGAGCAGTACTTC. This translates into CASSHSRPHEQYF.

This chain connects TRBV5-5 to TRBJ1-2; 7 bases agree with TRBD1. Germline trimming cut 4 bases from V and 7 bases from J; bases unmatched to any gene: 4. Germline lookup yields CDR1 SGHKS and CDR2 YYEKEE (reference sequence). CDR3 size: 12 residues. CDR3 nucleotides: TGTGCCAGCAGCGGCGGGACAGCTGGCTACACCTTC. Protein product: CASSGGTAGYTF. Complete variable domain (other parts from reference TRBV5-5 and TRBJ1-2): DAGVTQSPTHLIKTRGQQVTLRCSPISGHKSVSWYQQVLGQGPQFIFQYYEKEERGRGNFPDRFSARQFPNYSSELNVNALLLGDSALYLCASSGGTAGYTFGSGTRLTVV.

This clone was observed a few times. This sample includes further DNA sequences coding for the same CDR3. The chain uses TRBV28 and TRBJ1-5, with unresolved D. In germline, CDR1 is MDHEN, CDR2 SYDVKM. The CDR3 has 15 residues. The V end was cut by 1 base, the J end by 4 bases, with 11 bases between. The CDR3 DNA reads TGTGCCAGCAGTTTATTCCGGGGTGGGAATCAGCCCCAGCATTTT. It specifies CASSLFRGGNQPQHF.

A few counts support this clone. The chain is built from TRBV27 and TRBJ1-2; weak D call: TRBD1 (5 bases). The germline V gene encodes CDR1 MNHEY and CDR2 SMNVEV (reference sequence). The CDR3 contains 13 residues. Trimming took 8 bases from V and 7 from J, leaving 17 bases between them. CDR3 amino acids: CASLGRGSPGYTF. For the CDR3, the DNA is TGTGCCAGCCTTGGACGGGGGTCCCCTGGCTACACCTTC.

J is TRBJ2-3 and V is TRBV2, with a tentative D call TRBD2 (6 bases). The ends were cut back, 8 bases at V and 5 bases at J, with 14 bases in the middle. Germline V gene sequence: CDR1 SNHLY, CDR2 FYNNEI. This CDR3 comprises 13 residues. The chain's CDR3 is CASLARGGDTQYF. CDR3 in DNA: TGTGCCAGCCTAGCGAGGGGAGGAGATACGCAGTATTTT.

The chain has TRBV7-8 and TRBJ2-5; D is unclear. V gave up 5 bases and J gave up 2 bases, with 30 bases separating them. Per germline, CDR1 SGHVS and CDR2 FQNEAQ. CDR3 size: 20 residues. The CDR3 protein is CASSGSKDLTVFDKQETQYF. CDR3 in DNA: TGTGCCAGCAGCGGATCCAAGGACCTAACCGTGTTCGACAAACAAGAGACCCAGTACTTC.

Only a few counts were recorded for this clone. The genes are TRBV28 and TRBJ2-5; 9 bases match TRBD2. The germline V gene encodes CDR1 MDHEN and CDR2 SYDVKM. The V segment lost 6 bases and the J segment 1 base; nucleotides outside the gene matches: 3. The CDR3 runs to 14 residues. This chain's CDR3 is CASRPGLAQETQYF. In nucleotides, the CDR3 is TGTGCCAGCAGGCCGGGACTAGCCCAAGAGACCCAGTACTTC.

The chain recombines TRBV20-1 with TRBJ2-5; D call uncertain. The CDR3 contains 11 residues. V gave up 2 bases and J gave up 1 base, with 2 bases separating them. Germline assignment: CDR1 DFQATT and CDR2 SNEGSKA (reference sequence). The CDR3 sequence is CSARPQETQYF. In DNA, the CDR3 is TGCAGTGCTAGACCCCAAGAGACCCAGTACTTC.

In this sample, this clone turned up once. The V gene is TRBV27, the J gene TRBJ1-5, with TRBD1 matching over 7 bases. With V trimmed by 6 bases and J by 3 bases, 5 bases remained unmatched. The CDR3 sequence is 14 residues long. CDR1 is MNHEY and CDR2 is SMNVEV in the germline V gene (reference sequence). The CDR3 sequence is CASSRTGLNQPQHF. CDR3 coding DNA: TGTGCCAGCAGCAGGACAGGCCTCAATCAGCCCCAGCATTTT.

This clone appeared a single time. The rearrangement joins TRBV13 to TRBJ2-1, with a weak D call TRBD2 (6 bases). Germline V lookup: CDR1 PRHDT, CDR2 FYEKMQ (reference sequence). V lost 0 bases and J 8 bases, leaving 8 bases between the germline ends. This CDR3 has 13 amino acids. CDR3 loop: CASSLGGGDEQFF. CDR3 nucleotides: TGTGCCAGCAGCTTAGGGGGGGGAGATGAGCAGTTCTTC.

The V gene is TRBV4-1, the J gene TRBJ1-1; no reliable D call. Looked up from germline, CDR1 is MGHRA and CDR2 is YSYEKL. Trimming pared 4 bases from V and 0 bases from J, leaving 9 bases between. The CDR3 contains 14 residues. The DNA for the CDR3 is TGCGCCAGCAGCCCGTCTTTGATGAACACTGAAGCTTTCTTT. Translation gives CASSPSLMNTEAFF.

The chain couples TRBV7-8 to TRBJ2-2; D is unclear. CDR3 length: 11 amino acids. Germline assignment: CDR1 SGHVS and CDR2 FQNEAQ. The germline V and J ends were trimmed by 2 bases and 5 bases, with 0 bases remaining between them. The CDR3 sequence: CASSLTGELFF. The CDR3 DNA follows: TGTGCCAGCAGCTTAACCGGGGAGCTGTTTTTT.

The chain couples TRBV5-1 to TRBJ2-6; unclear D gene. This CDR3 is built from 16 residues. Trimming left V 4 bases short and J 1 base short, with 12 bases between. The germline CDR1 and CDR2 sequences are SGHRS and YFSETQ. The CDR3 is CASSPLFGSGANVLTF. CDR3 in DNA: TGCGCCAGCAGCCCTCTTTTCGGGTCTGGGGCCAACGTCCTGACTTTC.

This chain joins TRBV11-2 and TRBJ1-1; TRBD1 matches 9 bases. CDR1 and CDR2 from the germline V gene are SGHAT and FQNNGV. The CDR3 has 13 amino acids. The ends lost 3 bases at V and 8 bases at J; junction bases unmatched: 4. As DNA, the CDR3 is TGTGCCAGCAGCTTGGGACAGGGCGCGGAAGCTTTCTTT. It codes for CASSLGQGAEAFF.

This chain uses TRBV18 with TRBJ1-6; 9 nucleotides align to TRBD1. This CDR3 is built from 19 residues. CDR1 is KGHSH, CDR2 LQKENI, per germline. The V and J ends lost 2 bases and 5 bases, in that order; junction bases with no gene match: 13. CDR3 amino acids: CASSPGTGRPKNDNSPLHF. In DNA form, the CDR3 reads TGTGCCAGCTCACCAGGGACAGGGAGGCCCAAAAATGATAATTCACCCCTCCACTTT.

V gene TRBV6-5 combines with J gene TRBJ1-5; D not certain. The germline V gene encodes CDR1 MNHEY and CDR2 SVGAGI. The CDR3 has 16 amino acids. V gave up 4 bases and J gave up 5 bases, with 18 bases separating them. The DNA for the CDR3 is TGTGCCAGCAGTTTGGATGAGACCTTCGCCGATCAGCCCCAGCATTTT. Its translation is CASSLDETFADQPQHF.

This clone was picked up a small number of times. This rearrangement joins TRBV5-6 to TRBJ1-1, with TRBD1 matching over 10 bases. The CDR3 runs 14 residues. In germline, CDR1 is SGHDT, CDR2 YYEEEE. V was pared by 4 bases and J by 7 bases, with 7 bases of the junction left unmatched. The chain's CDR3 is CASSPTGGRGEAFF. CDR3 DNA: TGTGCCAGCAGCCCGACAGGGGGCAGGGGTGAAGCTTTCTTT.